A selection of T cell receptor beta chains follows, all from one sample in a study of T cell responses to AZD1222 COVID-19 vaccine. Sequencing was performed with immunoSEQ multiplex PCR; in TCRdb, only in-frame clones are kept and a portion is missing. There are about 56,000 clones in the sample; 80% to 90% occur only once, and roughly 16% lies in the top ten. The sequencing here drew on peripheral blood, taken on day 0 of AZD1222 vaccination. Receptors were obtained from an adult in good health. The CDR3 runs from the conserved cysteine through the conserved F or W. The D gene is left open where the match is weak. The listing skips clone size in some rows; elsewhere it reads once, few, many or a size class.

>-|TRBJ2-3|TRBV9|-
TGTGCCAGCAGCGTAGAGTCCTTAGATACGCAGTATTTT
CASSVESLDTQYF
>-|TRBJ2-7|TRBV18|few
TGTGCCAGCTCACCACCGTTTTCGGGGGGCCCCTACGAGCAGTACTTC
CASSPPFSGGPYEQYF
>-|TRBJ1-2|TRBV10-1|-
TGCGCCAGCTCCGAGGGGCTTTTTCGCACCTTC
CASSEGLFRTF
>TRBD1|TRBJ1-5|TRBV4-1|-
TGCGCCAGCAGCCGCGGACAGGGGGCGATCCAGCCCCAGCATTTT
CASSRGQGAIQPQHF
>-|TRBJ1-4|TRBV2|-
TGTGCCAGCACTGGGGGTCCGGACTCAAGACTGTTTTTT
CASTGGPDSRLFF
>-|TRBJ1-5|TRBV15|-
TGTGCCACCAGCAGAGACGGCAATAGCAATCAGCCCCAGCATTTT
CATSRDGNSNQPQHF
>-|TRBJ2-2|TRBV5-4|-
TGTGCCAGCAGCCAGTCGGCCGGGGAGCTGTTTTTT
CASSQSAGELFF
>-|TRBJ2-1|TRBV1|-
TGCACCAGCAGCCAAGCACTACAACCCTTTGGTAATGAGCAGTTCTTC
CTSSQALQPFGNEQFF
>TRBD1|TRBJ2-3|TRBV24-1|-
TGTGCCACCAGTCGTGGGACAGGGAGCACAGATACGCAGTATTTT
CATSRGTGSTDTQYF
>-|TRBJ1-4|TRBV9|few
TGTGCCAGCAGCGTGGGTCTTGGTGAAAAACTGTTTTTT
CASSVGLGEKLFF
>-|TRBJ1-2|TRBV6-1|-
TGTGCCAGCAGTGAAGAGGGAGGTTATGGCTACACCTTC
CASSEEGGYGYTF
>TRBD1|TRBJ1-1|TRBV25-1|-
TGTGCCAGCAGTACCACCTCACAGGGGGAAGCTTTCTTT
CASSTTSQGEAFF
>-|TRBJ1-2|TRBV9|-
TGTGCCAGCAGCTCGAGACAGGAATGGCATGGCTACACCTTC
CASSSRQEWHGYTF
>-|TRBJ1-4|TRBV18|-
TGTGCCAGCATGGTGGGCGCAACTAATGAAAAACTGTTTTTT
CASMVGATNEKLFF
>-|TRBJ2-7|TRBV11-3|-
TGTGCCAGCAGCTTAGTTGCCCACGTCCCCTACGAGCAGTACTTC
CASSLVAHVPYEQYF
>-|TRBJ2-1|TRBV9|-
TGTGCCAGCAGCCTGACATCCTTCGGGTTAAACAATGAGCAGTTCTTC
CASSLTSFGLNNEQFF
>TRBD1|TRBJ2-7|TRBV29-1|-
TGCAGCGTTGATGTGGGACAGTCCTACGAGCAGTACTTC
CSVDVGQSYEQYF
>-|TRBJ1-5|TRBV6-6|-
TGTGCCAGCAGTTACGAGTCTCCCAATCAGCCCCAGCATTTT
CASSYESPNQPQHF
>-|TRBJ2-7|TRBV6-5|-
TGTGCCAGCAGTCAGGGTTTCGCCTACGAGCAGTACTTC
CASSQGFAYEQYF
>-|TRBJ2-1|TRBV6-1|-
TGTGCCAGCAGTGAACAGAGCCTGCAGTGGCAGTTCTTC
CASSEQSLQWQFF
>-|TRBJ1-4|TRBV4-2|-
TGTGCCAGCAGCCAAGCCGTAGCGGGATCTAGGGAAAAACTGTTTTTT
CASSQAVAGSREKLFF
>-|TRBJ1-5|TRBV6-5|-
TGTGCCAGCAGTTACTCGAATAGCAATCAGCCCCAGCATTTT
CASSYSNSNQPQHF
>-|TRBJ1-5|TRBV28|-
TGTGCCAGCAGCTCACCAGGTTTCGGGGCCAGCAATCAGCCCCAGCATTTT
CASSSPGFGASNQPQHF
>TRBD1|TRBJ2-2|TRBV19|once
TGTGCCAGCGCGACAGGGGGGCTTAAGCTGTTTTTT
CASATGGLKLFF
>TRBD2|TRBJ2-3|TRBV27|-
TGTGCCAGCAGTTTATCGATTGGTCGGCAGGGCTTCTTAGCGGGGGGGTTGACAGATACGCAGTATTTT
CASSLSIGRQGFLAGGLTDTQYF
>-|TRBJ1-1|TRBV19|-
TGTGCCAGTAGTATAGCAGCCGGGGAAGCTTTCTTT
CASSIAAGEAFF
>-|TRBJ2-7|TRBV30|-
TGTGCCTGGAGTTACAGCCCCTACGAGCAGTACTTC
CAWSYSPYEQYF
>-|TRBJ1-5|TRBV28|-
TGTGCCAGCAGTTCGGACAGTAGCGCTCAGCCCCAGCATTTT
CASSSDSSAQPQHF
>-|TRBJ1-4|TRBV30|few
TGTGCCTGGTCTAGTACAACTAATGAAAAACTGTTTTTT
CAWSSTTNEKLFF
>TRBD2|TRBJ2-2|TRBV24-1|few
TGTGCCACCAGTGATCCTGGGACTAGCGGCACCGGGGAGCTGTTTTTT
CATSDPGTSGTGELFF
>TRBD1|TRBJ2-7|TRBV19|-
TGTGCCAGTAGGGACAGGGAAGACTACGAGCAGTACTTC
CASRDREDYEQYF
>-|TRBJ1-6|TRBV7-3|-
TGTGCCAGCAGCAAGGATGTGGGGCTTGGTTCACCCCTCCACTTT
CASSKDVGLGSPLHF
>TRBD1|TRBJ2-3|TRBV9|-
TGTGCCAGCAGCGGGACAGGGTGGGCAGATACGCAGTATTTT
CASSGTGWADTQYF
>-|TRBJ2-3|TRBV14|-
TGTGCCAGCAGCCACGCCAGGCACACAGATACGCAGTATTTT
CASSHARHTDTQYF
>-|TRBJ1-1|TRBV25-1|-
TGTGCCAGCAGTGAAGTTGGGATGAACACTGAAGCTTTCTTT
CASSEVGMNTEAFF
>TRBD1|TRBJ1-2|TRBV5-4|-
TGTGCCAGCAGCCGGGACAGGGGAGTTCGGGGCTACACCTTC
CASSRDRGVRGYTF
>TRBD1|TRBJ2-7|TRBV28|-
TGTGCCAGCACCGGGACAGGCTCCTACGAGCAGTACTTC
CASTGTGSYEQYF
>TRBD1|TRBJ1-1|TRBV6-5|-
TGTGCCAGCAGTTACTCTTGGGGACAGGGGAACACTGAAGCTTTCTTT
CASSYSWGQGNTEAFF
>-|TRBJ2-2|TRBV19|once
TGTGCCAGTAGTATTTACACCGGGGAGCTGTTTTTT
CASSIYTGELFF
>-|TRBJ2-2|TRBV28|-
TGTGCCAGCAGTAGCCCCGGGGAGCTGTTTTTT
CASSSPGELFF
>TRBD2|TRBJ2-5|TRBV19|-
TGTGCCAGTAGTATGACTAGCGGGGCCCGGGGAGAGACCCAGTACTTC
CASSMTSGARGETQYF
>-|TRBJ1-2|TRBV28|-
TGTGCCAGCAGTTTTCGGGCAGCCGCTAACTATGGCTACACCTTC
CASSFRAAANYGYTF
>-|TRBJ2-1|TRBV4-1|-
TGCGCCAGCAGCCAAGGGGGGTTAGATCTCAATGAGCAGTTCTTC
CASSQGGLDLNEQFF
>-|TRBJ2-5|TRBV7-9|-
TGTGCCAGCACCGATCCCCAGGAGGGCGCGGAAGAGACCCAGTACTTC
CASTDPQEGAEETQYF
>TRBD1|TRBJ1-4|TRBV5-1|-
TGCGCCAGCAGCTTAGACAGGGCGTCCGAAAAACTGTTTTTT
CASSLDRASEKLFF
>-|TRBJ2-7|TRBV6-5|-
TGTGCCAGCAGTTACTCGAGCGTCTACGAGCAGTACTTC
CASSYSSVYEQYF
>TRBD2|TRBJ2-1|TRBV9|once
TGTGCCAGCAGCATAGAAGCGGGACTAGCGTACAATGAGCAGTTCTTC
CASSIEAGLAYNEQFF
>-|TRBJ2-5|TRBV28|-
TGTGCCAGCAGCCGAGGTCGCTCTGGTGCTGGTGGGACCCAGTACTTC
CASSRGRSGAGGTQYF
>-|TRBJ1-4|TRBV5-6|-
TGTGCCAGCAGCTTCGGGAGGGGTAATGAAAAACTGTTTTTT
CASSFGRGNEKLFF
>-|TRBJ2-7|TRBV11-2|-
TGTGCCAGCAGCCCTCGACTAGTCTACGAGCAGTACTTC
CASSPRLVYEQYF
>-|TRBJ2-2|TRBV9|-
TGTGCCAGCAGCGTAGGTGCCTCGAACACCGGGGAGCTGTTTTTT
CASSVGASNTGELFF
>-|TRBJ2-2|TRBV9|-
TGTGCCAGCAGCGTAGAGGGGTCTAGCGAGTTTGGGGAGCTGTTTTTT
CASSVEGSSEFGELFF
>-|TRBJ1-1|TRBV5-1|-
TGCGCCAGCAGCTTAAACACTGAAGCTTTCTTT
CASSLNTEAFF
>TRBD2|TRBJ2-5|TRBV3-1/TRBV3-2|-
TGTGCCTCGGGGCTAGCGGGGGGCATACAAGAGACCCAGTACTTC
CASGLAGGIQETQYF